This T cell receptor beta chain derives from a study of blood T cell repertoires in COVID-19. Study as a whole: The United States, Italy and Spain were the sources of the acute and convalescent COVID-19 samples.

CDR1 is MNHEY and CDR2 is SVGAGI in the germline V gene. This CDR3 region has 15 residues. The V gene end was trimmed by 6 bases and the J gene end by 5 bases; junction bases not matched to a gene: 8. The repertoire was sequenced with immunoSEQ multiplex PCR; TCRdb's copy has only in-frame clones and lacks some. Among roughly 380,000 clones listed, roughly 86% were seen once. The sample comprised PBMCs or T cells enriched from blood (not recorded which). This TCR derives from a man aged 25 to 40 who had recovered from COVID-19. The gene calls are TRBV6-5 and TRBJ2-5, with TRBD2 identical over 11 bases. The CDR3 spells CASRNSGGASETQYF. The DNA of the CDR3 is TGTGCCAGCAGAAATAGCGGGGGGGCCTCGGAGACCCAGTACTTC.